This T cell receptor beta chain was identified in a study of blood T cell repertoires in COVID-19. Authors' analysis steps: Estimation of nucleated cell counts was performed using reference gene primer amplification. The method was immunoSEQ multiplex PCR; TCRdb's version includes in-frame clones alone and lacks a portion of them. V, J and clone size reflect that table, while D and trimming were determined from the DNA. The table includes 300,000 to 400,000 clones, around 86% detected once. Cohort assignment relied on participant-reported clinical history. The clonotype comes from a man aged 55-75 years who had recovered from COVID-19. Material: PBMCs or T cells enriched from blood (not recorded which).

CDR3 sequence: CASSPGTSGGTDTQYF. The CDR3 nucleotides read TGTGCCAGCAGCCCCGGGACTAGCGGGGGCACAGATACGCAGTATTTT. The chain employs TRBV7-3 and TRBJ2-3; 13 nucleotides line up with TRBD2. J was trimmed by 1 base and V by 5 bases; bases with no gene match: 3. The CDR3 covers 16 residues. Germline values: CDR1 SGHTA, CDR2 FQGTGA.